This TCR beta chain was retrieved from a study of blood T cells in healthy people across ages. Comment on this clonotype: The antigen is unknown.

Primed by a sample-barcoded 5' primer and a J-beta primer mix, a second PCR proceeded for about 7 to 11 cycles. TCRdb independently ran MiXCR on the 5' RACE reads; one entry per CDR3 protein. The data show 540,000 or so distinct CDR3 sequences, 24% seen once. Whole-study results and caveats: Older age coincided with a roughly linear decline in TCR beta diversity per million T cells.

The CDR3 is made up of 14 amino acids. Per the germline V gene, CDR1 is SGHKS and CDR2 is YYEKEE (reference sequence). V was cut by 1 base and J by 1 base, with 7 bases left in between. The individuals who served as donors were healthy Caucasians living in Russia, aged roughly 6 to 90. Per sample, no less than 5.5 micrograms of total RNA were extracted. The same sample was also used in a study of T cells of mothers and their children. That work states: Among related mother-child pairs, overlap was slightly higher than in unrelated pairs, though not significantly.

The sequenced sample was blood. The TCR was taken from a boy younger than 18 in good health. V is TRBV5-5 and J is TRBJ2-3; D gene ambiguous. CDR3 region: CASSLSGRTDTQYF. The CDR3 nucleotides are TGTGCCAGCAGCTTGTCAGGCCGCACAGATACGCAGTATTTT.